This T cell receptor (beta chain) was identified during a study of shared clonotypes between healthy human individuals. Study-level findings and limits: Generation of non-shared clonotypes was less probable than generation of clonotypes shared by all four donors.

The germline V and J ends were trimmed by 5 bases and 0 bases, with 12 bases remaining between them. The germline CDR1 and CDR2 sequences are SEHNR and FQNEAQ (reference sequence). This CDR3 is 15 amino acids long. Replicate PCRs from sorted subsets contained approximately 220 ng DNA, which is around 30,000 T cell genomes. The table came from immunoSEQ multiplex PCR; TCRdb's copy has only in-frame clones and leaves some out. The data contain around 690,000 clones, around 90% of them singletons. A remark on this clone: Antigen: not known.

J is TRBJ2-3 and V is TRBV7-9, with D tentatively TRBD1 or TRBD2 (5 bases each). Specimen: memory CD8+ T cells from PBMCs. Noted subset: CD45RO+ cells pooled with CCR7-negative TemRA cells. The clonotype comes from a man between 18 and 29 years old in good health. Some clones in this sample may be carry-over from other donors' samples. The CDR3 region is CASSLRWDSTDTQYF. CDR3 nucleotide sequence: TGTGCCAGCAGCCTAAGGTGGGACAGCACAGATACGCAGTATTTT.